This is a list of T cell receptor beta chains from one sample in a study of T cells in Graves' hyperthyroidism and ophthalmopathy. A single record per CDR3 protein comes from TCRdb applying MiXCR to the multiplex PCR reads. The table has 540,000 or so distinct CDR3 sequences, approximately 44% seen once. Material for sequencing was peripheral blood or thyroid tissue (not recorded which). Receptor source: an adult woman with Graves' disease, either hyperthyroidism or ophthalmopathy (not recorded which). Both conserved end residues are part of each CDR3. The D gene is left open where the match is weak. The size entry is marked missing in some rows and otherwise reads once, few, many or a size class.

CASSLDLAEAFF	TGTGCCAGCAGCTTAGATTTGGCTGAAGCTTTCTTT	NA	TRBV7-4	TRBJ1-1	once
CASSVVITGTGGDSNQPQHF	TGTGCCAGCAGCGTCGTCATCACCGGGACAGGGGGAGATAGCAATCAGCCCCAGCATTTT	TRBD1	TRBV25-1	TRBJ1-5	NA
CASKGRGSGANVLTF	TGTGCCAGCAAGGGAAGGGGCTCTGGGGCCAACGTCCTGACTTTC	NA	TRBV7-6	TRBJ2-6	few
CASSPGQGNFGEQYF	TGTGCCAGCTCGCCGGGACAGGGCAATTTTGGCGAGCAGTACTTC	TRBD1	TRBV18	TRBJ2-7	NA
CASSRTGINSPLHF	TGCGCCAGCAGTCGGACAGGCATTAATTCACCCCTCCACTTT	TRBD1	TRBV5-1	TRBJ1-6	many
CATSDLIAGGRETQYF	TGTGCCACCAGTGATTTAATAGCGGGAGGAAGGGAGACCCAGTACTTC	TRBD2	TRBV24-1	TRBJ2-5	NA
CAISELRDTEAFF	TGTGCCATCAGTGAATTAAGGGACACTGAAGCTTTCTTT	NA	TRBV10-3	TRBJ1-1	many
CASSPQGAGNTIYF	TGCGCCAGCAGCCCCCAGGGGGCTGGAAACACCATATATTTT	TRBD1	TRBV5-1	TRBJ1-3	many
CASSLVQAGPNYGYTF	TGTGCCAGCAGCTTAGTCCAAGCCGGGCCGAACTATGGCTACACCTTC	NA	TRBV7-2	TRBJ1-2	NA
CASVEVPGTEAFF	TGTGCCAGCGTCGAAGTTCCGGGCACTGAAGCTTTCTTT	NA	TRBV7-9	TRBJ1-1	NA
CASSLAPGAGQPQHF	TGCGCCAGCAGCTTGGCGCCAGGGGCTGGTCAGCCCCAGCATTTT	NA	TRBV5-1	TRBJ1-5	many
CASNRGGGSPLHF	TGTGCCTCCAATCGAGGGGGGGGTTCACCCCTCCACTTT	NA	TRBV27	TRBJ1-6	many
CAWSVGHTNSPLHF	TGTGCCTGGAGTGTAGGACACACTAATTCACCCCTCCACTTT	NA	TRBV30	TRBJ1-6	many
CSASRGRYGYTF	TGCAGTGCTAGCCGGGGACGCTATGGCTACACCTTC	NA	TRBV20-1	TRBJ1-2	many
CASSPQRFNTEAFF	TGTGCCAGCAGCCCCCAGAGATTTAACACTGAAGCTTTCTTT	NA	TRBV27	TRBJ1-1	NA
CASSLNGLAGSYEQYF	TGTGCCAGCAGTTTAAACGGACTAGCGGGCTCCTACGAGCAGTACTTC	TRBD2	TRBV12-3/TRBV12-4	TRBJ2-7	NA
CASSPQTYEQYF	TGTGCCAGCAGCCCACAGACCTACGAGCAGTACTTC	NA	TRBV7-9	TRBJ2-7	NA
CSAGGDPTYGYTF	TGCAGTGCTGGAGGGGATCCTACCTATGGCTACACCTTC	NA	TRBV20-1	TRBJ1-2	many
CASSQDPRGLGYTF	TGCGCCAGCAGCCAAGACCCCCGGGGGCTTGGCTACACCTTC	NA	TRBV4-1	TRBJ1-2	many
CASSLAGTGGFEQYF	TGTGCCAGCAGCCTAGCCGGGACAGGGGGTTTCGAGCAGTACTTC	TRBD1	TRBV7-9	TRBJ2-7	many
CASSLGLAAGYTF	TGTGCCAGCAGCTTGGGGCTAGCGGCTGGCTACACCTTC	NA	TRBV11-1	TRBJ1-2	NA
CASSLGQPKFSGNTIYF	TGTGCCAGCAGTTTGGGACAGCCCAAGTTCTCTGGAAACACCATATATTTT	TRBD1	TRBV6-6	TRBJ1-3	many
CASSVIPTGHRALHF	TGTGCCAGCAGTGTCATTCCCACCGGCCACCGAGCCCTCCACTTT	NA	TRBV6-1	TRBJ1-6	many
CASSSRMGAASGTEAFF	TGTGCCAGCAGCTCCCGTATGGGGGCGGCCTCCGGCACTGAAGCTTTCTTT	NA	TRBV7-2	TRBJ1-1	NA
CASSLTPTSSYTF	TGTGCCAGCAGCTTAACCCCTACCAGCAGCTACACCTTC	NA	TRBV7-3	TRBJ1-2	NA
CASSQQDGDYEQYF	TGCGCCAGCAGCCAACAGGACGGTGACTACGAGCAGTACTTC	NA	TRBV4-1	TRBJ2-7	NA
CASSLDRAAGYTF	TGTGCCAGCAGCTTGGACAGGGCGGCGGGCTACACCTTC	TRBD1	TRBV11-2	TRBJ1-2	many
CASSLGRATNYGYTF	TGCGCCAGCAGCTTGGGCAGAGCCACTAACTATGGCTACACCTTC	NA	TRBV5-1	TRBJ1-2	many
CASARARANQPQHF	TGTGCCTCAGCCCGGGCCAGAGCGAATCAGCCCCAGCATTTT	NA	TRBV10-3	TRBJ1-5	NA
CAISTTGVEQYF	TGTGCCATCAGTACCACAGGGGTCGAGCAGTACTTC	TRBD1	TRBV10-3	TRBJ2-7	NA
CASSPRGWREGYNEQFF	TGTGCCAGCAGCCCCCGGGGGTGGCGGGAGGGCTACAATGAGCAGTTCTTC	TRBD2	TRBV7-9	TRBJ2-1	NA
CATSDSTDTQYF	TGTGCCACCAGTGACTCAACAGATACGCAGTATTTT	NA	TRBV24-1	TRBJ2-3	few
CASSQEVRGPYGYTF	TGCGCCAGCAGCCAAGAGGTTCGGGGCCCCTATGGCTACACCTTC	NA	TRBV4-1	TRBJ1-2	many
CASSAREIVRRTLLNTEAFF	TGTGCCAGCAGTGCTAGAGAAATCGTCAGGAGGACTCTATTGAACACTGAAGCTTTCTTT	NA	TRBV25-1	TRBJ1-1	NA
CASSPQTSEYQETQYF	TGCGCCAGCAGCCCTCAGACTAGCGAATACCAAGAGACCCAGTACTTC	TRBD2	TRBV5-1	TRBJ2-5	many
CASSSGRGRDEQYF	TGTGCCAGCAGCAGCGGGAGAGGGCGAGACGAGCAGTACTTC	TRBD2	TRBV7-9	TRBJ2-7	NA
CASREPSGGVKQYF	TGTGCCAGCAGAGAGCCTAGCGGGGGGGTTAAGCAGTACTTC	TRBD2	TRBV28	TRBJ2-7	NA
CAISEEGYEQYF	TGTGCCATCAGTGAGGAGGGCTACGAGCAGTACTTC	NA	TRBV10-3	TRBJ2-7	few
CSARGLAGDRSYEQYF	TGCAGTGCTAGGGGACTAGCGGGAGATCGGTCCTACGAGCAGTACTTC	TRBD2	TRBV20-1	TRBJ2-7	many
CAIGRGFGNSPLHF	TGTGCCATCGGAAGGGGTTTCGGTAATTCACCCCTCCACTTT	NA	TRBV10-3	TRBJ1-6	NA
CASSPLSGAGYGYTF	TGTGCCAGCAGTCCCTTGTCGGGGGCTGGCTATGGCTACACCTTC	NA	TRBV12-3/TRBV12-4	TRBJ1-2	NA
CASSSRQGNRETQYF	TGTGCCAGCAGCTCGAGACAGGGGAATCGGGAGACCCAGTACTTC	TRBD1	TRBV7-2	TRBJ2-5	few
CASTGQGASLHF	TGTGCCAGTACGGGACAGGGAGCCTCCCTCCACTTT	TRBD1	TRBV2	TRBJ1-6	NA
CASSGRLAGPNEQFF	TGTGCCAGCAGCGGACGACTAGCGGGCCCCAATGAGCAGTTCTTC	TRBD2	TRBV9	TRBJ2-1	NA
CASSLGQVMTNEKLFF	TGTGCCAGCAGCTTGGGACAGGTGATGACTAATGAAAAACTGTTTTTT	TRBD1	TRBV7-9	TRBJ1-4	many
CASSQAGPSVVYEQYF	TGTGCCAGCAGCCAGGCCGGGCCCTCGGTGGTGTACGAGCAGTACTTC	NA	TRBV7-9	TRBJ2-7	many
CASSEWCRELGKRPGELFF	TGTGCCAGCAGTGAATGGTGCAGAGAACTCGGCAAACGACCCGGGGAGCTGTTTTTT	NA	TRBV25-1	TRBJ2-2	NA
CASSSALWEGTDTQYF	TGTGCCAGCAGCTCAGCCTTGTGGGAGGGCACAGATACGCAGTATTTT	NA	TRBV7-9	TRBJ2-3	NA
CAISGPGTGEGYTF	TGTGCCATCAGTGGTCCTGGGACAGGGGAAGGCTACACCTTC	TRBD1	TRBV10-3	TRBJ1-2	many
CASRRQWGTGNNKGLFF	TGTGCCAGCAGGAGACAATGGGGTACGGGAAACAACAAGGGACTGTTTTTT	NA	TRBV2	TRBJ1-4	few
CASSRGMSVDTQFF	TGTGCCAGCAGCCGCGGAATGTCTGTAGATACGCAGTTCTTC	NA	TRBV7-8	TRBJ2-1	NA
CASSQDVETGGDEQYF	TGTGCCAGCAGCCAAGATGTGGAGACGGGAGGCGACGAGCAGTACTTC	TRBD2	TRBV3-1	TRBJ2-7	many
CASFPDSTPNEQYF	TGTGCCAGCTTTCCAGACAGCACACCCAACGAGCAGTACTTC	NA	TRBV28	TRBJ2-7	many
CSVGGGFSGSYNEQFF	TGCAGCGTGGGCGGTGGTTTCAGCGGATCCTACAATGAGCAGTTCTTC	NA	TRBV29-1	TRBJ2-1	NA
CASRLRSGTQYF	TGTGCCAGCAGGCTGCGGTCGGGGACCCAGTACTTC	NA	TRBV5-5	TRBJ2-5	NA
CASSYDTSGANVLTF	TGTGCCAGCAGTTATGACACCTCTGGGGCCAACGTCCTGACTTTC	NA	TRBV6-5	TRBJ2-6	NA
CASSEMAETLAGGGTGELFF	TGTGCCAGCAGTGAAATGGCGGAGACTCTAGCGGGAGGGGGCACCGGGGAGCTGTTTTTT	TRBD2	TRBV6-6	TRBJ2-2	NA
CAIGGDPPTNYGYTF	TGTGCCATCGGCGGGGACCCCCCGACAAACTATGGCTACACCTTC	NA	TRBV10-3	TRBJ1-2	many
CASSAKVGQGIEKLFF	TGTGCCAGCAGCGCAAAGGTTGGGCAGGGGATTGAAAAACTGTTTTTT	NA	TRBV5-8	TRBJ1-4	many
CASMVTGNQPQHF	TGTGCCAGCATGGTCACAGGGAATCAGCCCCAGCATTTT	NA	TRBV6-6	TRBJ1-5	many